The 25 T cell receptor beta chains in this list originate from one sample, sequenced in a study of technical replicates of blood from a handful of donors. The assay was immunoSEQ multiplex PCR, and TCRdb's table has in-frame clones only and misses some. The top ten hold around 0.37% of the sample, which has about 80,000 clones, 91% seen once. The material sequenced was T cells isolated from PBMCs. Receptors were obtained from a human donor in good health.

The rearrangement uses TRBV5-6 and TRBJ1-2; TRBD1 aligns across 7 bases. The V and J ends lost 1 base and 4 bases, in that order; junction bases with no gene match: 10. The CDR3 totals 16 residues. Germline V gene data show CDR1 as SGHDT and CDR2 as YYEEEE. The CDR3 coding sequence is TGTGCCAGCAGCTTGCAACCCAGGACAGGTAGCTATGGCTACACCTTC. Protein sequence: CASSLQPRTGSYGYTF.

The rearrangement joins TRBV4-2 to TRBJ2-1; D might be TRBD1 (5 bases). The V gene's germline CDR1 is LGHNA and CDR2 YNFKEQ. This CDR3 has 13 amino acids. V was clipped by 4 bases and J by 5 bases, with 9 bases between them. The CDR3 nucleotides are TGTGCCAGCAGCCTGGGGCCAGACAATGAGCAGTTCTTC. Encoded protein: CASSLGPDNEQFF.

J is TRBJ2-3 and V is TRBV5-1; the match to TRBD1 covers 8 bases. CDR3 size: 15 residues. CDR1 and CDR2 from the germline V gene are SGHRS and YFSETQ. J was trimmed by 5 bases and V by 4 bases; bases with no gene match: 9. The DNA for the CDR3 is TGCGCCAGCAGCCGAGGACAGGGTATGATAGATACGCAGTATTTT. Its translation: CASSRGQGMIDTQYF.

The chain uses TRBV30 and TRBJ1-3; D gene unclear. Germline CDR1 is GTSNPN and CDR2 is SVGIG (reference sequence). V gave up 0 bases and J gave up 0 bases, with 6 bases separating them. The CDR3 spans 14 residues. CDR3 DNA sequence: TGTGCCTGGAGTGTACCCAGCTCTGGAAACACCATATATTTT. Its translation is CAWSVPSSGNTIYF.

The sample holds one count of this clone. This rearrangement joins TRBV5-1 to TRBJ2-2; TRBD1 aligns across 7 bases. The junction had 2 bases not matched to a gene; V was cut back by 4 bases and J by 5 bases. The CDR3 loop spans 13 amino acids. Germline V CDR1 and CDR2: SGHRS, YFSETQ. In nucleotides, the CDR3 is TGCGCCAGCAGCCAGGGGGTTACCGGGGAGCTGTTTTTT. Translated, it gives CASSQGVTGELFF.

The rearrangement links TRBV30 to TRBJ2-7; 11 bases map to TRBD1. J was trimmed by 9 bases and V by 0 bases; bases with no gene match: 4. CDR3 length: 13 residues. Per germline, CDR1 GTSNPN and CDR2 SVGIG (reference sequence). CDR3 amino acids: CAWSVGTGGWQYF. The CDR3 DNA is TGTGCCTGGAGTGTAGGGACAGGGGGATGGCAGTACTTC.

The chain is built from TRBV25-1 and TRBJ1-2; tentatively, D is TRBD1 (5 bases). Germline V gives CDR1 MGHDK, CDR2 SYGVNS. This CDR3 has 14 amino acids. The V gene lost 6 bases and the J gene lost 5 bases, with 16 bases spanning the gap. The CDR3 loop reads CASSPFGGSYGYTF. The CDR3, as DNA: TGTGCCAGCAGCCCCTTCGGGGGTTCTTATGGCTACACCTTC.

CDR3 nucleotides: TGTGCCAGCAGCCCGACTAGCGGGGGGGTTGGGCTGTTTTTT. This gives the protein CASSPTSGGVGLFF. The V call is TRBV13, the J call TRBJ2-2; 14 bases match TRBD2. Germline-derived CDR1 and CDR2 are PRHDT and FYEKMQ (reference sequence). With 5 bases clipped from V and 13 bases from J, the junction kept 6 bases outside the gene matches. There are 14 residues in the CDR3.

The rearrangement links TRBV29-1 to TRBJ2-3; the match to TRBD2 covers 9 bases. CDR1 is SQVTM, CDR2 ANQGSEA, per germline. V trimming: 4 bases; J trimming: 1 base; junction bases outside the gene matches: 9. The CDR3 sequence is 16 residues long. CDR3 region: CSVGGSRTSGTDTQYF. CDR3 bases: TGCAGCGTTGGGGGTTCCAGGACTAGCGGCACAGATACGCAGTATTTT.

This sequence joins TRBV15 and TRBJ1-3, with TRBD1 identical over 7 bases. There are 15 residues in the CDR3. Per the germline V gene, CDR1 is LNHNV and CDR2 is YYDKDF (reference sequence). The V and J ends lost 1 base and 1 base, in that order; junction bases with no gene match: 1. This CDR3 reads CATSRAGGSGNTIYF. In DNA form, the CDR3 reads TGTGCCACCAGCAGAGCAGGGGGTTCTGGAAACACCATATATTTT. The variable domain in full, with the rest retrieved from reference TRBV15 and TRBJ1-3, is DAMVIQNPRYQVTQFGKPVTLSCSQTLNHNVMYWYQQKSSQAPKLLFHYYDKDFNNEADTPDNFQSRRPNTSFCFLDIRSPGLGDTAMYLCATSRAGGSGNTIYFGEGSWLTVV.

The chain uses TRBV19 and TRBJ2-2; 7 nucleotides agree with TRBD1. The ends lost 5 bases at V and 3 bases at J; junction bases unmatched: 9. CDR3 size: 16 residues. CDR1 LNHDA and CDR2 SQIVND come from the germline V gene (reference sequence). CDR3 coding DNA: TGTGCCAGTAGTGATCCAGGACAGGTTTACACCGGGGAGCTGTTTTTT. Protein sequence: CASSDPGQVYTGELFF.

This clone was seen once. The junction does not match germline at one end; this may be a read error. J is TRBJ2-6 and V is TRBV4-1, with TRBD1 matching 9 bases. Germline V gene sequence: CDR1 MGHRA, CDR2 YSYEKL. This CDR3 contains 16 residues. Here the CDR3 reads CASSKDRGTGANVLTF. The CDR3 DNA reads as TGCGCCAGCAGCAAAGACAGGGGGACTGGGGCCAACGTCCTGACTTTC.

The chain is built from TRBV4-1 and TRBJ2-1; 10 bases map to TRBD2. This CDR3 region has 17 residues. J was trimmed by 10 bases and V by 0 bases; bases with no gene match: 12. CDR1 and CDR2 (germline): MGHRA, YSYEKL. The CDR3 region is CASSQDEVLAGAREQFF. The CDR3 region has the DNA TGCGCCAGCAGCCAAGATGAGGTCCTAGCGGGAGCCCGCGAGCAGTTCTTC.

The chain couples TRBV6-5 to TRBJ2-3; weak D call: TRBD2 (6 bases). Germline CDR1 reads MNHEY; CDR2 reads SVGAGI. The CDR3 consists of 11 residues. Trimming removed 8 bases at V and 6 bases at J, with 9 bases between. As DNA, the CDR3 is TGTGCCAGCTTTCGGGGGGATACGCAGTATTTT. This translates into CASFRGDTQYF.

This sequence joins TRBV7-3 and TRBJ2-7; 8 nucleotides line up with TRBD1. V was pared by 5 bases and J by 5 bases, with 8 bases of the junction left unmatched. The CDR3 runs 14 residues. In germline, CDR1 is SGHTA, CDR2 FQGTGA. The CDR3 DNA follows: TGTGCCAGCAGCACGGACAGGGAAAAGGACGAGCAGTACTTC. Its protein is CASSTDREKDEQYF.

This chain joins TRBV9 and TRBJ2-2, with 9 bases fitting TRBD2. The CDR3 is made up of 16 amino acids. Trimming at V came to 0 bases and at J to 4 bases, leaving 4 bases not matched to a gene. CDR1 is SGDLS and CDR2 is YYNGEE in the germline V gene. The DNA for the CDR3 is TGTGCCAGCAGCGTAGTTAGCGGGAGAATCACCGGGGAGCTGTTTTTT. Its protein product is CASSVVSGRITGELFF.

For this clone: The same CDR3 also results from other DNA sequences found in this sample. V is TRBV6-5 and J is TRBJ2-2, with TRBD2 matching 8 bases. V lost 0 bases, J lost 2 bases, and 2 bases stayed unmatched. CDR1 is MNHEY, CDR2 SVGAGI, per germline. The CDR3 length is 16 residues. The CDR3 nucleotides are TGTGCCAGCAGTTACTCGGGACTAGTCAACACCGGGGAGCTGTTTTTT. Residues: CASSYSGLVNTGELFF.

The genes are TRBV6-5 and TRBJ2-7; possibly TRBD2 for D (5 bases). The CDR3 is made up of 16 amino acids. Germline values: CDR1 MNHEY, CDR2 SVGAGI. Trimming removed 0 bases at V and 1 base at J, with 13 bases between. CDR3 nucleotide sequence: TGTGCCAGCAGTTACTCGGGGAGCGTAGTATCCTACGAGCAGTACTTC. It encodes CASSYSGSVVSYEQYF.

This chain connects TRBV15 to TRBJ2-7, with 7 bases fitting TRBD2. The CDR3 totals 17 residues. Germline CDR1 and CDR2: LNHNV and YYDKDF (reference sequence). V was clipped by 1 base and J by 1 base; unmatched bases: 10. The chain's CDR3 is CATSRGGPLATSYEQYF. The CDR3 coding sequence is TGTGCCACCAGCAGAGGTGGGCCACTAGCGACTTCCTACGAGCAGTACTTC.

The chain couples TRBV6-4 to TRBJ2-3; D may be TRBD1 (6 bases). The CDR3 runs 15 residues. With 3 bases removed from V and 3 bases from J, the gap between germline ends came to 13 bases. Germline CDR1 and CDR2: MRHNA and SNTAGT. The CDR3, as DNA: TGTGCCAGCAGTGAAGGGGCAGGGGAGACAGATACGCAGTATTTT. Translated, it gives CASSEGAGETDTQYF.

The chain has TRBV7-3 and TRBJ2-1; TRBD2 agrees at 11 bases. This CDR3 has 16 residues. J was trimmed by 8 bases and V by 5 bases; bases with no gene match: 11. Germline CDR1 SGHTA, CDR2 FQGTGA. This CDR3 reads CASSPGGTSGRDEQFF. The CDR3 DNA sequence: TGTGCCAGCAGCCCCGGGGGGACTAGCGGCCGGGATGAGCAGTTCTTC. The variable domain in full, completed from reference TRBV7-3 and TRBJ2-1, reads GAGVSQTPSNKVTEKGKYVELRCDPISGHTALYWYRQSLGQGPEFLIYFQGTGAADDSGLPNDRFFAVRPEGSVSTLKIQRTERGDSAVYLCASSPGGTSGRDEQFFGPGTRLTVL.

The rearrangement uses TRBV29-1 and TRBJ2-1, with 10 nucleotides matching TRBD2. Unmatched junction bases numbered 7, after V lost 4 bases and J lost 1 base. Germline V lookup: CDR1 SQVTM, CDR2 ANQGSEA. The CDR3 is 16 amino acids. The CDR3: CSVVGLAGVSYNEQFF. The CDR3 nucleotides read TGCAGCGTTGTTGGGCTAGCGGGAGTGTCCTACAATGAGCAGTTCTTC.

The chain joins TRBV6-5 to TRBJ2-7; TRBD2 matches 10 bases. Germline CDR1 reads MNHEY; CDR2 reads SVGAGI. This CDR3 comprises 14 residues. With V trimmed by 4 bases and J by 3 bases, 3 bases remained unmatched. CDR3 sequence reads: CASSSTSGFYEQYF. The CDR3, as DNA: TGTGCCAGCAGTTCGACTAGCGGGTTCTACGAGCAGTACTTC.

The rearrangement links TRBV5-1 to TRBJ1-5; perhaps TRBD1 as D (6 bases). The ends were cut back, 4 bases at V and 5 bases at J, with 13 bases in the middle. Germline V gene sequence: CDR1 SGHRS, CDR2 YFSETQ. This CDR3 is built from 14 residues. CDR3 loop: CASSPGHLDQPQHF. The DNA for the CDR3 is TGCGCCAGCAGCCCGGGACACTTGGATCAGCCCCAGCATTTT. Based on the CDR3 plus reference TRBV5-1 and TRBJ1-5, the full variable domain is KAGVTQTPRYLIKTRGQQVTLSCSPISGHRSVSWYQQTPGQGLQFLFEYFSETQRNKGNFPGRFSGRQFSNSRSEMNVSTLELGDSALYLCASSPGHLDQPQHFGDGTRLSIL.

The gene calls are TRBV7-9 and TRBJ1-4; a possible D gene is TRBD1 (5 bases). The CDR3 is 16 residues long. V was trimmed by 2 bases and J by 0 bases, leaving 10 bases between them. Germline CDR1 SEHNR, CDR2 FQNEAQ (reference sequence). The CDR3 nucleotides read TGTGCCAGCAGCTTATTTAGACAGCCAACTAATGAAAAACTGTTTTTT. Residues: CASSLFRQPTNEKLFF.